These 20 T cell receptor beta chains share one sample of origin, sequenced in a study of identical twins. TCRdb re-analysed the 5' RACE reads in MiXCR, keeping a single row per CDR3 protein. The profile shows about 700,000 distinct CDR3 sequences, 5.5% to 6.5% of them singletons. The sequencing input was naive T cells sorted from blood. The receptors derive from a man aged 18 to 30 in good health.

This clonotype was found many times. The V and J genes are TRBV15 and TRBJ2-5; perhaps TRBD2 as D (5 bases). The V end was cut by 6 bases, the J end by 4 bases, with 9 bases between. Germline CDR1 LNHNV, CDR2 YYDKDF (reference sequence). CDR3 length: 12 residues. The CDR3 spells CATRGLGETQYF. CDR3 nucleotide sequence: TGTGCCACCAGAGGACTCGGAGAGACCCAGTACTTC.

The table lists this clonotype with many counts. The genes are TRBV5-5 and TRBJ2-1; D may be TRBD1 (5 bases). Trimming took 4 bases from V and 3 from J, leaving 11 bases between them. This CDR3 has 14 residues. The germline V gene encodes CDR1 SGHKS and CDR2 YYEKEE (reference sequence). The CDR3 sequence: CASSPKGLYNEQFF. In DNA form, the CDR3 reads TGTGCCAGCAGCCCTAAGGGGCTCTACAATGAGCAGTTCTTC. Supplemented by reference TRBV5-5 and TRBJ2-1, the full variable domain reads DAGVTQSPTHLIKTRGQQVTLRCSPISGHKSVSWYQQVLGQGPQFIFQYYEKEERGRGNFPDRFSARQFPNYSSELNVNALLLGDSALYLCASSPKGLYNEQFFGPGTRLTVL.

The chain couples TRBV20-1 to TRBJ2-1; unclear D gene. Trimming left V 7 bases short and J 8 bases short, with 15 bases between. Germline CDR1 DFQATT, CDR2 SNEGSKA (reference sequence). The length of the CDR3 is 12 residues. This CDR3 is CSVAVRGDEQFF. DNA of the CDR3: TGCAGTGTCGCGGTCCGAGGCGATGAGCAGTTCTTC.

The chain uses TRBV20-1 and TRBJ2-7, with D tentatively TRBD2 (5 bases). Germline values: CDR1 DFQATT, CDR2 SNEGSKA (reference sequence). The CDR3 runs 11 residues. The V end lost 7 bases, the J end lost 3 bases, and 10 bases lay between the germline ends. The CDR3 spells CSEQRSYEQYV. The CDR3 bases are TGCAGTGAGCAGCGGAGCTACGAGCAGTACGTC.

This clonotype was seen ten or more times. Written as DNA, the CDR3 is TGCGCCAGCAGCCAATGGGGTACAAAAGGGAATGAAAAACTGTTTTTT. Its translation is CASSQWGTKGNEKLFF. The chain links TRBV5-1 to TRBJ1-4; D is uncertain. Germline V gene data show CDR1 as SGHRS and CDR2 as YFSETQ. Trimming shortened V by 4 bases and J by 5 bases, and 18 bases separated the two germline ends. The CDR3 covers 16 residues.

This chain's CDR3 is CASSLGLAGENEQYV. The CDR3 region has the DNA TGCGCCAGCAGCTTGGGACTAGCGGGAGAGAACGAGCAGTACGTC. V is TRBV5-1 and J is TRBJ2-7, with 12 bases lining up with TRBD2. V lost 0 bases and J lost 5; bases outside the gene matches: 3. The CDR3 loop spans 15 amino acids. Germline-derived CDR1 and CDR2 are SGHRS and YFSETQ.

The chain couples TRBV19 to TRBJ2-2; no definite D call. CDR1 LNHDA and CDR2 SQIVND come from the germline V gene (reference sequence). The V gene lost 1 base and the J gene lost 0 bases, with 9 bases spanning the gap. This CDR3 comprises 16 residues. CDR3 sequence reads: CASSIAAGTNTGELFF. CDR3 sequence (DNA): TGTGCCAGTAGTATAGCTGCAGGAACGAACACCGGGGAGCTGTTTTTT.

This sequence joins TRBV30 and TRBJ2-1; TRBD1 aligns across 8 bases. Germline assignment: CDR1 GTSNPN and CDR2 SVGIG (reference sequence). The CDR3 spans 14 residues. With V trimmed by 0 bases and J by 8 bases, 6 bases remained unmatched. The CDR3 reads CAWSVPDRGHEQFF. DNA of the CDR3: TGTGCCTGGAGTGTACCCGACAGGGGTCATGAGCAGTTCTTC.

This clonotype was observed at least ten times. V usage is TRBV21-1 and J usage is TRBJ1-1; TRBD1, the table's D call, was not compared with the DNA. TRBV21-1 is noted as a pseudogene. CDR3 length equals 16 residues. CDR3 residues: CASSKYRGAMNTEAFF. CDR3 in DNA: TGTGCCAGCAGCAAATATAGGGGCGCCATGAACACTGAAGCTTTCTTT.

DNA for the CDR3: TGCGCCAGCAGCTCAGTAGAGGGCCAGCCCCAGCATTTT. This codes for CASSSVEGQPQHF. V and J are TRBV5-1 and TRBJ1-5; D remains unclear. Germline-derived CDR1 and CDR2 are SGHRS and YFSETQ. The V end was cut by 3 bases, the J end by 7 bases, with 11 bases between. The CDR3 sequence is 13 residues long.

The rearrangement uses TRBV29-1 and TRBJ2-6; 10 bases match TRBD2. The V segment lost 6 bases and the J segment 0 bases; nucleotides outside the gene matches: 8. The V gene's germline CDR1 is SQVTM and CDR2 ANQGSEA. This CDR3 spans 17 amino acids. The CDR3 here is CSVGSGRAHSGANVLTF. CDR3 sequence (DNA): TGCAGCGTGGGGAGCGGGAGGGCCCACTCTGGGGCCAACGTCCTGACTTTC.

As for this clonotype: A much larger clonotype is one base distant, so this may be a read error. The CDR3 protein is CASSLRRIYSVSERFF. The CDR3 nucleotides read TGTGCCAGCAGTTTACGGAGGATTTATTCCGTATCCGAGCGGTTCTTC. This sequence joins TRBV27 and TRBJ2-1; a weak D match, TRBD2 (5 bases). There are 16 residues in the CDR3. Germline CDR1 MNHEY, CDR2 SMNVEV (reference sequence).

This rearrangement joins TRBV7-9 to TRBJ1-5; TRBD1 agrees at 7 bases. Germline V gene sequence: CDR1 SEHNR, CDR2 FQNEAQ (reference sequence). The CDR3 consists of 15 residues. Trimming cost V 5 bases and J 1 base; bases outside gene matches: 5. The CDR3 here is CASSPMGQSNQPQHF. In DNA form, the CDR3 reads TGTGCCAGCAGCCCCATGGGACAGAGCAATCAGCCCCAGCATTTT.

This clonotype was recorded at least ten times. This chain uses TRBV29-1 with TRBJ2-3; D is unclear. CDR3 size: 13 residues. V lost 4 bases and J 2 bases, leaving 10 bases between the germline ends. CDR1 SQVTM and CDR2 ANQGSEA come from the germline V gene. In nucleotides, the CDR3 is TGCAGCGTTGCAAGTAGACTCACAGATACGCAGTATTTT. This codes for CSVASRLTDTQYF.

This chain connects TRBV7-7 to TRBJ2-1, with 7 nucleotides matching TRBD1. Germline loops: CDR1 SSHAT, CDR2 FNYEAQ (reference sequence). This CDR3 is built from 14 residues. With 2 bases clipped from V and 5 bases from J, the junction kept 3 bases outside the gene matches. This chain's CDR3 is CASSLRDRDNEQFF. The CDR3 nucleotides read TGTGCCAGCAGCTTAAGGGACAGAGACAATGAGCAGTTCTTC.

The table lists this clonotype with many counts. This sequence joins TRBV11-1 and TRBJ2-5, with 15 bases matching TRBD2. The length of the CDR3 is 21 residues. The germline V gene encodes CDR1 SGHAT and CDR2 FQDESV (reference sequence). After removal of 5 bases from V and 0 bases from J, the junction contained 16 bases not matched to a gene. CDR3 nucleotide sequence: TGTGCCAGCAGCCAACCGGGACTAGCGGGAGGACCACTCGGTGACCAAGAGACCCAGTACTTC. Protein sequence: CASSQPGLAGGPLGDQETQYF.

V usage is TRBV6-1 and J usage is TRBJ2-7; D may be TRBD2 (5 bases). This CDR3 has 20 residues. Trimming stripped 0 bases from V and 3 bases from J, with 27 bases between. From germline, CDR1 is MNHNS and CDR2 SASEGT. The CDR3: CASSEAAGISMVGVVYEQYF. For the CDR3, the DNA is TGTGCCAGCAGTGAAGCGGCAGGTATTTCCATGGTGGGAGTGGTCTACGAGCAGTACTTC.

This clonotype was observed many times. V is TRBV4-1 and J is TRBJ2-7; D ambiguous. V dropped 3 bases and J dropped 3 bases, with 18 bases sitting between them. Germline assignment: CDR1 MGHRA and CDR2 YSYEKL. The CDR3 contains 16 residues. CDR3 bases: TGCGCCAGCAGCCAGCACCAAGACCTATTAAACTACGAGCAGTACGTC. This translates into CASSQHQDLLNYEQYV.

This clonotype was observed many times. The CDR3 here is CASSQVGDQPQHF. The CDR3 DNA sequence: TGTGCCAGCAGTCAGGTCGGCGATCAGCCCCAGCATTTT. This chain connects TRBV12-3 or TRBV12-4 to TRBJ1-5; D gene uncertain. The V and J ends lost 5 bases and 5 bases respectively, with 10 bases between them. The CDR3 is 13 amino acids.

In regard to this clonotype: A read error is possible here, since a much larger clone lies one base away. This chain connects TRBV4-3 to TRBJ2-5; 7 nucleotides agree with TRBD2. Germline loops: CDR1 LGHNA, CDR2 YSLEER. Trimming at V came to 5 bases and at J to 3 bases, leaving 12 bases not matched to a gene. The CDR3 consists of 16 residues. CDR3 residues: CASSAWTGGSEETQYF. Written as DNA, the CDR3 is TGCGCCAGCAGCGCCTGGACTGGCGGGAGTGAAGAGACCCAGTACTTC.